Listed here are 16 T cell receptor beta chains from one sample, sequenced in a study. TCRdb called the 5' RACE reads again in MiXCR, with one record for every CDR3 protein. The table shows tens of thousands of distinct CDR3 sequences, with almost 25% occurring only once. Specimen: tumor-infiltrating naive CD4+ T cells sorted from the breast tumor. The subset here: naive CD4+ T cells, CD4+CD45RA+CD25-. The receptors come from a female donor with breast cancer.

The chain is built from TRBV5-1 and TRBJ1-2; 9 positions match TRBD1. V dropped 4 bases and J dropped 7; count of bases not matched to a gene: 8. The CDR3 covers 14 residues. The germline CDR1 and CDR2 sequences are SGHRS and YFSETQ. In nucleotides, the CDR3 is TGCGCCAGCAGCAGGACAGGGGAGGCAGGTGGCTACACCTTC. Translating it yields CASSRTGEAGGYTF.

This rearrangement joins TRBV29-1 to TRBJ2-3; D remains unclear. Germline CDR1 and CDR2: SQVTM and ANQGSEA. Trimming shortened V by 2 bases and J by 2 bases, and 8 bases separated the two germline ends. The CDR3 has 13 amino acids. The CDR3 sequence: CSVEPTATDTQYF. DNA for the CDR3: TGCAGCGTTGAACCCACAGCCACAGATACGCAGTATTTT.

This clonotype was counted a single time. Here the CDR3 DNA reads TGCGCCAGCAGCTGGGAACTAGTTGGGAATGAGCAGTTCTTC. It specifies CASSWELVGNEQFF. V usage is TRBV5-1 and J usage is TRBJ2-1; D is perhaps TRBD2 (5 bases). V lost 3 bases and J lost 7, with 14 bases in between. From germline, CDR1 is SGHRS and CDR2 YFSETQ. The CDR3 covers 14 residues.

This clonotype was seen a handful of times. The chain has TRBV5-1 and TRBJ1-5; the D is unclear. This CDR3 spans 15 amino acids. From germline, CDR1 is SGHRS and CDR2 YFSETQ. The germline V and J ends were trimmed by 4 bases and 3 bases, with 14 bases remaining between them. The CDR3 reads CASSVLGGDNQPQHF. The DNA for the CDR3 is TGCGCCAGCAGCGTCCTTGGAGGAGACAATCAGCCCCAGCATTTT. Full variable domain (outside the CDR3, taken from reference TRBV5-1 and TRBJ1-5): KAGVTQTPRYLIKTRGQQVTLSCSPISGHRSVSWYQQTPGQGLQFLFEYFSETQRNKGNFPGRFSGRQFSNSRSEMNVSTLELGDSALYLCASSVLGGDNQPQHFGDGTRLSIL.

As regards this clonotype: Being one base from a much bigger clone, this may be a read error. V usage is TRBV9 and J usage is TRBJ1-3; D uncertain. Germline V CDR1 and CDR2: SGDLS, YYNGEE. This CDR3 contains 13 residues. The CDR3 nucleotides read TGTGCCAGCAGCGTAACGTCTGGAAACGCCATATATTTT. Translating gives CASSVTSGNAIYF.

The chain recombines TRBV30 with TRBJ2-2, with 9 bases lining up with TRBD2. CDR3 length: 16 amino acids. The J segment lost 0 bases and the V segment lost 3 bases, leaving 5 bases of the junction unmatched. Germline V gene lookup returns CDR1 GTSNPN and CDR2 SVGIG (reference sequence). The CDR3 region has the DNA TGTGCCTGGAGGACTAGCGGACTCTCGAACACCGGGGAGCTGTTTTTT. This sequence encodes CAWRTSGLSNTGELFF.

The table lists this clonotype with a count of one. The J gene is TRBJ2-7, the V gene TRBV21-1; the table gives TRBD2 as D, unverified against the DNA. TRBV21-1 is a documented pseudogene. The CDR3 runs to 16 residues. The CDR3 coding sequence is TGTGCCAGCAGCGGGCGGACTAGCGGGAGTAGATACGAGCAGTACTTC. Protein: CASSGRTSGSRYEQYF.

This clonotype was seen only a few times. The chain couples TRBV27 to TRBJ1-2, with TRBD1 matching 8 bases. The germline gives CDR1 MNHEY, CDR2 SMNVEV (reference sequence). The CDR3 is made up of 13 amino acids. V was clipped by 6 bases and J by 4 bases; unmatched bases: 4. The chain's CDR3 is CASSDRGTYGYTF. CDR3 bases: TGTGCCAGCAGCGACAGGGGTACCTATGGCTACACCTTC.

In its sample, this clonotype was seen a few times. V and J are TRBV20-1 and TRBJ2-1, with D possibly being TRBD2 (8 bases). Per germline, CDR1 DFQATT and CDR2 SNEGSKA (reference sequence). V dropped 3 bases and J dropped 9 bases, with 24 bases sitting between them. The length of the CDR3 is 16 residues. Written as DNA, the CDR3 is TGCAGTGCTAGGGTAGCGGGACAGTACCCCAACGGTGAGCAGTTCTTC. This encodes CSARVAGQYPNGEQFF.

The table lists this clonotype with a few counts. The chain has TRBV29-1 and TRBJ1-5; TRBD1 might be the D (6 bases). The germline gives CDR1 SQVTM, CDR2 ANQGSEA. The length of the CDR3 is 13 residues. V dropped 4 bases and J dropped 0 bases, with 7 bases sitting between them. For the CDR3, the DNA is TGCAGCGTTGCACAGGGTAGCAATCAGCCCCAGCATTTT. This gives the protein CSVAQGSNQPQHF.

This clonotype was detected ten times or more. The chain recombines TRBV20-1 with TRBJ1-2; 9 bases map to TRBD1. Germline CDR1 reads DFQATT; CDR2 reads SNEGSKA (reference sequence). V was clipped by 0 bases and J by 8 bases; unmatched bases: 7. This CDR3 region has 14 residues. This CDR3 is CSARDVDRGKGYTF. CDR3 DNA sequence: TGCAGTGCTAGAGATGTCGACAGGGGGAAGGGCTACACCTTC.

The rearrangement uses TRBV7-9 and TRBJ2-7, with 8 bases that match TRBD2. Germline assignment: CDR1 SEHNR and CDR2 FQNEAQ (reference sequence). V shed 4 bases, J shed 2 bases, and the junction held 7 bases outside the gene matches. This CDR3 spans 15 amino acids. The DNA for the CDR3 is TGTGCCAGCAGCTGTCCCAGCGGGAGCCCCTACGAGCAGTACTTC. This codes for CASSCPSGSPYEQYF.

Concerning this clonotype: This clone may be a read error of a much larger clone one base away. The genes are TRBV7-9 and TRBJ1-4; TRBD1 agrees at 7 bases. The V and J ends lost 0 bases and 10 bases, in that order; junction bases with no gene match: 14. CDR3 length: 17 residues. Per germline, CDR1 SEHNR and CDR2 FQNEAQ (reference sequence). In DNA form, the CDR3 reads TGTGCCAGCAGCTTAGCAGGGGGCGCAGAAGGGTCCAGAAAACTGTTTTTT. Amino acid sequence: CASSLAGGAEGSRKLFF.

Points on this clonotype: A read error may be the cause here, since a much bigger clone is one base away. This chain connects TRBV20-1 to TRBJ2-1; a possible D gene is TRBD2 (6 bases). With 2 bases removed from V and 7 bases from J, the gap between germline ends came to 12 bases. CDR3 size: 13 residues. Germline CDR1 reads DFQATT; CDR2 reads SNEGSKA (reference sequence). The CDR3, as DNA: TGCAGTGCTAGACGGGGGTTGAGGAATGAGCAGTTCTTC. Translating it yields CSARRGLRNEQFF.

This clonotype was counted at least ten times. The J gene is TRBJ1-5, the V gene TRBV29-1, with a weak D call TRBD1 (5 bases). The V gene's germline CDR1 is SQVTM and CDR2 ANQGSEA. V shed 6 bases and J shed 3 bases, with 9 bases lying between them. The CDR3 has 12 residues. CDR3 amino acids: CSVGVPNQPQHF. The DNA of the CDR3 is TGCAGCGTGGGGGTCCCCAATCAGCCCCAGCATTTT.

In this sample, this clonotype turned up a few times. The junction differs from germline at one of its ends, possibly a read error. DNA of the CDR3: TGTGCTAGCAGCTTCCAACTAGTCTCCTACAATGAGCAGTTCTTC. This sequence encodes CASSFQLVSYNEQFF. The genes are TRBV7-7 and TRBJ2-1; perhaps TRBD2 as D (5 bases). The germline CDR1 and CDR2 sequences are SSHAT and FNYEAQ (reference sequence). This CDR3 spans 15 amino acids.